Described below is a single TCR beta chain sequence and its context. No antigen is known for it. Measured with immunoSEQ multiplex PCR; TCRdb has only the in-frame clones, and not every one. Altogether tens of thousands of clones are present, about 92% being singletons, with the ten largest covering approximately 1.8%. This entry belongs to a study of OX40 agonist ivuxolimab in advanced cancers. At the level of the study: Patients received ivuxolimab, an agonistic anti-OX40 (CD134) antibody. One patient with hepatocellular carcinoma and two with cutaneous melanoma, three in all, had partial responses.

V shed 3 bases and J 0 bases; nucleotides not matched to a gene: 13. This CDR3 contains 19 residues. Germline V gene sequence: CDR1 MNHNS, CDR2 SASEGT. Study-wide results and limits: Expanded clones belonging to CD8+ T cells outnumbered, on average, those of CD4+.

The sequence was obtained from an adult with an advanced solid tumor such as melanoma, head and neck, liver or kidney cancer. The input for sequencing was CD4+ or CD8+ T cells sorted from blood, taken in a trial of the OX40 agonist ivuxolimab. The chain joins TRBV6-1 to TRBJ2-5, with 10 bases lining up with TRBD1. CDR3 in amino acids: CASSDPMDRGKRDQETQYF. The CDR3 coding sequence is TGTGCCAGCAGTGACCCCATGGACAGGGGGAAGAGGGACCAAGAGACCCAGTACTTC.